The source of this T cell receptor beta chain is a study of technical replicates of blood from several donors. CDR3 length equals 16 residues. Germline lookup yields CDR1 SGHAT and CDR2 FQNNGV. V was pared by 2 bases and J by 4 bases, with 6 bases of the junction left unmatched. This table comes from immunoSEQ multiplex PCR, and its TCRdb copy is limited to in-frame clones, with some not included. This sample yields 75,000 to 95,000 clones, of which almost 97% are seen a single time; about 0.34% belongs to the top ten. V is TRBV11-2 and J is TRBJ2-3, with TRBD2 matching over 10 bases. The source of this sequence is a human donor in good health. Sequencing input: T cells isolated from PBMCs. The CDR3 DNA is TGTGCCAGCAGCTTACTAGCGGGAGATCAGGCAGATACGCAGTATTTT. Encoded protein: CASSLLAGDQADTQYF.